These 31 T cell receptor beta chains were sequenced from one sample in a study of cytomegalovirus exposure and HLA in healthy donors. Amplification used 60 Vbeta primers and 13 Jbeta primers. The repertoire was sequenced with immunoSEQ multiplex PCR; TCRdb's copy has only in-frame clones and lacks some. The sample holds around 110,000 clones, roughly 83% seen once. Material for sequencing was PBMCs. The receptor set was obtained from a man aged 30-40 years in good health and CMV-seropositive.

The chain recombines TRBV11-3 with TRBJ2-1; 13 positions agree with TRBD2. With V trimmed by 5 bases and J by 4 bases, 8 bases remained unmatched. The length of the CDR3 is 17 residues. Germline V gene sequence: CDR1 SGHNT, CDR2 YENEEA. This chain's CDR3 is CASSTGLAGVSYNEQFF. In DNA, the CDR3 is TGTGCCAGCAGCACCGGACTAGCGGGAGTGAGTTACAATGAGCAGTTCTTC.

CDR3 region: CASSLGAGAYNEQFF. The DNA of the CDR3 is TGTGCCAGCAGCTTAGGAGCGGGAGCATACAATGAGCAGTTCTTC. The genes are TRBV7-2 and TRBJ2-1; 8 nucleotides agree with TRBD2. The V and J ends lost 1 base and 4 bases, in that order; junction bases with no gene match: 3. CDR3 length: 15 amino acids. CDR1 is SGHTA and CDR2 is FQGNSA in the germline V gene. The variable domain in full, completed from reference TRBV7-2 and TRBJ2-1, reads GAGVSQSPSNKVTEKGKDVELRCDPISGHTALYWYRQSLGQGLEFLIYFQGNSAPDKSGLPSDRFSAERTGGSVSTLTIQRTQQEDSAVYLCASSLGAGAYNEQFFGPGTRLTVL.

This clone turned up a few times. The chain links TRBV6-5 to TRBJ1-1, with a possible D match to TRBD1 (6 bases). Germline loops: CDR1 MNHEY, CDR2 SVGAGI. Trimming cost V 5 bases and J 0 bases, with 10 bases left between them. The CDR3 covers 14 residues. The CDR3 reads CASSRGGLNTEAFF. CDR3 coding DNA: TGTGCCAGCAGTCGTGGGGGCCTGAACACTGAAGCTTTCTTT.

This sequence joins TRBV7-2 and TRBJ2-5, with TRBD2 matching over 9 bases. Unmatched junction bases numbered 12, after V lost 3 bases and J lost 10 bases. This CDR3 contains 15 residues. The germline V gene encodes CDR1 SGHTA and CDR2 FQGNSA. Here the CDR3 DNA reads TGTGCCAGCAGCTTGACTAGCGGCCGGGTCGATGACCAGTACTTC. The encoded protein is CASSLTSGRVDDQYF.

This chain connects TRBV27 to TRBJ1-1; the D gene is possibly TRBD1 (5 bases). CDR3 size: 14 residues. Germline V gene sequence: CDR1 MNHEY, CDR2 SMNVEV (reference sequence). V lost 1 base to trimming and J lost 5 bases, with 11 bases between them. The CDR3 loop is CASSLLGPRTEAFF. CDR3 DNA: TGTGCCAGCAGTTTATTGGGGCCGAGAACTGAAGCTTTCTTT.

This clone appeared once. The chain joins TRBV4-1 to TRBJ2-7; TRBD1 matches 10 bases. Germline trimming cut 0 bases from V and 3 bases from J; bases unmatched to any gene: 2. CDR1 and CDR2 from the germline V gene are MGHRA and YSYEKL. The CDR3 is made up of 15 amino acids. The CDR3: CASSQEDRGGYEQYF. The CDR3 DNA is TGCGCCAGCAGCCAAGAGGACAGGGGGGGCTACGAGCAGTACTTC.

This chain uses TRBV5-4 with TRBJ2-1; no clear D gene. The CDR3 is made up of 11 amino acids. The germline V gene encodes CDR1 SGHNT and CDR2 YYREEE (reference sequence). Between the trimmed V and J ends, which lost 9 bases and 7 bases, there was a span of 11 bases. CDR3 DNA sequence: TGTGCCACCTCCCTGTTGAATGAGCAGTTCTTC. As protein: CATSLLNEQFF.

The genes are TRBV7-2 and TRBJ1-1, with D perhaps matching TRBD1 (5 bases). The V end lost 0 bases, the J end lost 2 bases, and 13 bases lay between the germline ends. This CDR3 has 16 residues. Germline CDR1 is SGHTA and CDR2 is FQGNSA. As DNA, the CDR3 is TGTGCCAGCAGCTTAGCTTTCCGGGGGGGTAACACTGAAGCTTTCTTT. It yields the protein CASSLAFRGGNTEAFF.

CDR3 coding DNA: TGTGCCAGCAGCTTAACGGCGACTAGCGGGAGGTACCACAATGAGCAGTTCTTC. Its protein product is CASSLTATSGRYHNEQFF. The J gene is TRBJ2-1, the V gene TRBV7-3; 13 bases map to TRBD2. The CDR3 covers 18 residues. Germline CDR1 reads SGHTA; CDR2 reads FQGTGA. Trimming removed 0 bases from V and 5 bases from J; junction bases left unmatched: 7.

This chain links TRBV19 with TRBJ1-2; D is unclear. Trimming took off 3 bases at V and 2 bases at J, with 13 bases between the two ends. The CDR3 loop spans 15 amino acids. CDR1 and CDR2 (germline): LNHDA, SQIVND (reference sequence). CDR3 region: CASSMEQMVNYGYTF. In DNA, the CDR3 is TGTGCCAGTAGTATGGAACAGATGGTGAACTATGGCTACACCTTC.

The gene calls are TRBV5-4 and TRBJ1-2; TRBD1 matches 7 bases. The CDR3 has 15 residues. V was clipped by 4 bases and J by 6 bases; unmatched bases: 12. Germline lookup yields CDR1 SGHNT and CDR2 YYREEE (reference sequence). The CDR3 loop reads CASSAKTGTDHGYTF. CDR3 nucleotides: TGTGCCAGCAGCGCTAAGACAGGGACGGATCATGGCTACACCTTC.

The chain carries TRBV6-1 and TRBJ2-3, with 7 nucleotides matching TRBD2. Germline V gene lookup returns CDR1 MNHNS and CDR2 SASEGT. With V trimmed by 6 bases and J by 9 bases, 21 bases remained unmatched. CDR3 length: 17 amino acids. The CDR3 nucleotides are TGTGCCAGCAGCGAAAGGGCCCCCGGGACTATAGAGGGCACGCAGTATTTT. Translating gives CASSERAPGTIEGTQYF.

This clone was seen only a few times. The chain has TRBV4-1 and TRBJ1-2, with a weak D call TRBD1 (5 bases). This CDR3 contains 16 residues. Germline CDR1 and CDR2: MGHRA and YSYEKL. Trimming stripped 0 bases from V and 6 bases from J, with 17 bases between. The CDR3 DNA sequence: TGCGCCAGCAGCCAAGAATGGGGCCAGTCTAAGGATGGCTACACCTTC. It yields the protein CASSQEWGQSKDGYTF.

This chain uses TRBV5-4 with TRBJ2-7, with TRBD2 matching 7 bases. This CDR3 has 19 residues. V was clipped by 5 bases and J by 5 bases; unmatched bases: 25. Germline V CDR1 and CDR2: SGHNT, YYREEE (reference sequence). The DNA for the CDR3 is TGTGCCAGCAGTCGCCCTGGTGGGGATTGGGCTAGCGGCGTGGACGAGCAGTACTTC. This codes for CASSRPGGDWASGVDEQYF.

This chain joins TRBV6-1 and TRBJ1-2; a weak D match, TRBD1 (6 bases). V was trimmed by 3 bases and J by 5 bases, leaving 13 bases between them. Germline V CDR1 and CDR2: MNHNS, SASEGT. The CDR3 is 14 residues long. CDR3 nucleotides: TGTGCCAGCAGTGATCCAGGGGCTTATTATGGCTACACCTTC. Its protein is CASSDPGAYYGYTF.

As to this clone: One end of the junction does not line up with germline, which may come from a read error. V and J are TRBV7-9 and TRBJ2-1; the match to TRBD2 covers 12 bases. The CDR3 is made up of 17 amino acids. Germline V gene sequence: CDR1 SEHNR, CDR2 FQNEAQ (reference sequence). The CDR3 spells CSSSTLAGGHDVNEQFF. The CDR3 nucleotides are TGTTCCAGCAGCACTCTAGCGGGAGGGCACGATGTCAATGAGCAGTTCTTC.

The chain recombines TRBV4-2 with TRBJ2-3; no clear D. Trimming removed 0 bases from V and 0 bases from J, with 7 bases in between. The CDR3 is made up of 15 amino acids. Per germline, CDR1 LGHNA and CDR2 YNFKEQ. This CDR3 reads CASSQDSPSTDTQYF. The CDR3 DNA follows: TGTGCCAGCAGCCAAGATTCCCCTAGCACAGATACGCAGTATTTT.

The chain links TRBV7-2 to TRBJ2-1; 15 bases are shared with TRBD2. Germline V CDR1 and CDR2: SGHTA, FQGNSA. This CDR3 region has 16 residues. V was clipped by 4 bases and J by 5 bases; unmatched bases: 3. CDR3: CASSWRTSGGDNEQFF. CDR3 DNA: TGTGCCAGCAGCTGGAGGACTAGCGGGGGGGACAATGAGCAGTTCTTC.

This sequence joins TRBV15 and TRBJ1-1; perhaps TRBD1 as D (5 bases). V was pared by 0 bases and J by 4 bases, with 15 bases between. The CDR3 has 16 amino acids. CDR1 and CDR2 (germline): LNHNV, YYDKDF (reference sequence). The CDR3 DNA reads TGTGCCACCAGCAGAGATCACCTGGTGGGGGGCACTGAAGCTTTCTTT. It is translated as CATSRDHLVGGTEAFF.

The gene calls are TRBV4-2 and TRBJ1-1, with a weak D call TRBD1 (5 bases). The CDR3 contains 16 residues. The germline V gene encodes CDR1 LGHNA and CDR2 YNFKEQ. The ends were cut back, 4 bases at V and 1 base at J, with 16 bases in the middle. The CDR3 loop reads CASSPSLDSENTEAFF. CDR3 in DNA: TGTGCCAGCAGCCCCTCTCTAGACAGTGAGAACACTGAAGCTTTCTTT.

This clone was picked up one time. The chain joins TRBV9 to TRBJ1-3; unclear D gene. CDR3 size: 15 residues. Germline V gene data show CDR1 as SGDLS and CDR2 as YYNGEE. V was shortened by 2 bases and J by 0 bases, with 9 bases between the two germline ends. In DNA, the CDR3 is TGTGCCAGCAGCGTTACAGCCTTCTCTGGAAACACCATATATTTT. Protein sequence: CASSVTAFSGNTIYF.

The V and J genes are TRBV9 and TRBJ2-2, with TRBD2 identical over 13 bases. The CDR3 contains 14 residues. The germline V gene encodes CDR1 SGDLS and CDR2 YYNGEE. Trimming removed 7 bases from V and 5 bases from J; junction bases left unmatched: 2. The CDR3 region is CASGLAGATGELFF. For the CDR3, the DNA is TGTGCCAGCGGACTAGCGGGAGCGACCGGGGAGCTGTTTTTT.

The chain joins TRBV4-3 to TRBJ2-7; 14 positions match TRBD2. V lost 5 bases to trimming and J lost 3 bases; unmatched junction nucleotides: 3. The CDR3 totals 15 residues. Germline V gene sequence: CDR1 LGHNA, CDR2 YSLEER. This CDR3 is CASSLGLAGDYEQYF. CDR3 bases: TGCGCCAGCAGCTTGGGACTAGCGGGAGACTACGAGCAGTACTTC.

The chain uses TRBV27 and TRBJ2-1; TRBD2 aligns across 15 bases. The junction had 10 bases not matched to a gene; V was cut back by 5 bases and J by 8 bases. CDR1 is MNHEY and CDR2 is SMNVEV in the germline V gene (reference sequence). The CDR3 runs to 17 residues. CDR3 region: CASSPPPGLAGGHEQFF. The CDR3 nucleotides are TGTGCCAGCAGTCCTCCCCCGGGACTAGCGGGAGGACATGAGCAGTTCTTC.

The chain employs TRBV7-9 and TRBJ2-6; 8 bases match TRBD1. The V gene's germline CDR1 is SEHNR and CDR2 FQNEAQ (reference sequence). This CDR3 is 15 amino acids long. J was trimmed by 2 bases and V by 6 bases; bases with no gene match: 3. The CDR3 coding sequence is TGTGCCAGCAGTCCAGGGGGCGCTGGGGCCAACGTCCTGACTTTC. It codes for CASSPGGAGANVLTF.

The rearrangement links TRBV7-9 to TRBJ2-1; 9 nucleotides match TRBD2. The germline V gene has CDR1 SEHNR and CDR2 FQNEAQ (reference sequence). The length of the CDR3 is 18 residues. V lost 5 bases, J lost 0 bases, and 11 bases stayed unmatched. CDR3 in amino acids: CASSPLSSGKSSYNEQFF. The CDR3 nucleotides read TGTGCCAGCAGCCCACTGTCTAGCGGGAAGAGCTCCTACAATGAGCAGTTCTTC.

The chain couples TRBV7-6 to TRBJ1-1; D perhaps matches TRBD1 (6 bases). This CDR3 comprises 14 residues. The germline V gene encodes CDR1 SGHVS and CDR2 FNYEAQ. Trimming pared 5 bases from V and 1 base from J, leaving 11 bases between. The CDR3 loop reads CASSAGAANTEAFF. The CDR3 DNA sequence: TGTGCCAGCAGCGCGGGGGCGGCGAACACTGAAGCTTTCTTT. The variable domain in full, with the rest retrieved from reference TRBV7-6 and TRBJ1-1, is GAGVSQSPRYKVTKRGQDVALRCDPISGHVSLYWYRQALGQGPEFLTYFNYEAQQDKSGLPNDRFSAERPEGSISTLTIQRTEQRDSAMYRCASSAGAANTEAFFGQGTRLTVV.

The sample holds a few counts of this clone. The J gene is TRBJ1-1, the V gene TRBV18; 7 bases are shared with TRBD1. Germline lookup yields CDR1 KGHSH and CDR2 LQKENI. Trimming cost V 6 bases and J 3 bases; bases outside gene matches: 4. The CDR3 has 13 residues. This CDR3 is CASSRGTDTEAFF. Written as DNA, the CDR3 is TGTGCCAGCTCCAGGGGGACGGACACTGAAGCTTTCTTT.

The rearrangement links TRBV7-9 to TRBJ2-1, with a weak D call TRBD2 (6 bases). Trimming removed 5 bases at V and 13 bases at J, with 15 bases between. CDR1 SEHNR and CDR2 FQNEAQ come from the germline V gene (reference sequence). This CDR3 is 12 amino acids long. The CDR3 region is CASSGTRGYQFF. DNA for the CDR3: TGTGCCAGCAGCGGAACGCGGGGTTATCAGTTCTTC.

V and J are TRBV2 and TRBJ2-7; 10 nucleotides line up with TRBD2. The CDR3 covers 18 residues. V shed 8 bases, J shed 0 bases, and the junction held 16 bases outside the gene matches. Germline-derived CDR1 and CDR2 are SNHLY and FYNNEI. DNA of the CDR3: TGTGCCAGCCAATCGGTGGGACTAGCGACCGGGAACTCCTACGAGCAGTACTTC. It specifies CASQSVGLATGNSYEQYF.

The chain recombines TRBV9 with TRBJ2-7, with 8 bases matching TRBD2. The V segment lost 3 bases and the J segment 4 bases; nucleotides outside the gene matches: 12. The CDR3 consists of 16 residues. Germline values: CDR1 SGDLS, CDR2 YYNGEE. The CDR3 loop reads CASSATGASGRYEQYF. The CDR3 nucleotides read TGTGCCAGCAGCGCCACCGGCGCTAGCGGGCGTTACGAGCAGTACTTC.